What follows is one TCR beta chain and its context. The junction had 5 bases not matched to a gene; V was cut back by 2 bases and J by 1 base. Per the germline V gene, CDR1 is SGDLS and CDR2 is YYNGEE. The CDR3 has 15 amino acids. This sample is drawn from a study of cytomegalovirus exposure and HLA in healthy donors. In the PCR, 60 Vbeta and 13 Jbeta primers were used. Generated by immunoSEQ multiplex PCR, the TCRdb table keeps only in-frame clones and is missing some. Of 150,000 to 200,000 clones in the sample, 83% were seen once. Sequenced sample: PBMCs. The sequence came from a man aged 50-59 years in good health and CMV-seropositive. The V call is TRBV9, the J call TRBJ2-5; 7 bases agree with TRBD2. The CDR3 spells CASSVGGGSQETQYF. DNA of the CDR3: TGTGCCAGCAGCGTCGGCGGGGGATCCCAAGAGACCCAGTACTTC.